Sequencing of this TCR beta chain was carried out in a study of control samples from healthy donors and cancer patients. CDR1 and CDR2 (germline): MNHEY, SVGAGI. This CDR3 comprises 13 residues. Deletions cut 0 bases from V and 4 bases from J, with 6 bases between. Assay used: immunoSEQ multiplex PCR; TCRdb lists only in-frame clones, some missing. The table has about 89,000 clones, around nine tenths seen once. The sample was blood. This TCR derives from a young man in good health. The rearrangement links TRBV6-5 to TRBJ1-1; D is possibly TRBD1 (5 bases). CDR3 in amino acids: CASSYSRGTEAFF. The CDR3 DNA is TGTGCCAGCAGTTACTCGAGGGGCACTGAAGCTTTCTTT.